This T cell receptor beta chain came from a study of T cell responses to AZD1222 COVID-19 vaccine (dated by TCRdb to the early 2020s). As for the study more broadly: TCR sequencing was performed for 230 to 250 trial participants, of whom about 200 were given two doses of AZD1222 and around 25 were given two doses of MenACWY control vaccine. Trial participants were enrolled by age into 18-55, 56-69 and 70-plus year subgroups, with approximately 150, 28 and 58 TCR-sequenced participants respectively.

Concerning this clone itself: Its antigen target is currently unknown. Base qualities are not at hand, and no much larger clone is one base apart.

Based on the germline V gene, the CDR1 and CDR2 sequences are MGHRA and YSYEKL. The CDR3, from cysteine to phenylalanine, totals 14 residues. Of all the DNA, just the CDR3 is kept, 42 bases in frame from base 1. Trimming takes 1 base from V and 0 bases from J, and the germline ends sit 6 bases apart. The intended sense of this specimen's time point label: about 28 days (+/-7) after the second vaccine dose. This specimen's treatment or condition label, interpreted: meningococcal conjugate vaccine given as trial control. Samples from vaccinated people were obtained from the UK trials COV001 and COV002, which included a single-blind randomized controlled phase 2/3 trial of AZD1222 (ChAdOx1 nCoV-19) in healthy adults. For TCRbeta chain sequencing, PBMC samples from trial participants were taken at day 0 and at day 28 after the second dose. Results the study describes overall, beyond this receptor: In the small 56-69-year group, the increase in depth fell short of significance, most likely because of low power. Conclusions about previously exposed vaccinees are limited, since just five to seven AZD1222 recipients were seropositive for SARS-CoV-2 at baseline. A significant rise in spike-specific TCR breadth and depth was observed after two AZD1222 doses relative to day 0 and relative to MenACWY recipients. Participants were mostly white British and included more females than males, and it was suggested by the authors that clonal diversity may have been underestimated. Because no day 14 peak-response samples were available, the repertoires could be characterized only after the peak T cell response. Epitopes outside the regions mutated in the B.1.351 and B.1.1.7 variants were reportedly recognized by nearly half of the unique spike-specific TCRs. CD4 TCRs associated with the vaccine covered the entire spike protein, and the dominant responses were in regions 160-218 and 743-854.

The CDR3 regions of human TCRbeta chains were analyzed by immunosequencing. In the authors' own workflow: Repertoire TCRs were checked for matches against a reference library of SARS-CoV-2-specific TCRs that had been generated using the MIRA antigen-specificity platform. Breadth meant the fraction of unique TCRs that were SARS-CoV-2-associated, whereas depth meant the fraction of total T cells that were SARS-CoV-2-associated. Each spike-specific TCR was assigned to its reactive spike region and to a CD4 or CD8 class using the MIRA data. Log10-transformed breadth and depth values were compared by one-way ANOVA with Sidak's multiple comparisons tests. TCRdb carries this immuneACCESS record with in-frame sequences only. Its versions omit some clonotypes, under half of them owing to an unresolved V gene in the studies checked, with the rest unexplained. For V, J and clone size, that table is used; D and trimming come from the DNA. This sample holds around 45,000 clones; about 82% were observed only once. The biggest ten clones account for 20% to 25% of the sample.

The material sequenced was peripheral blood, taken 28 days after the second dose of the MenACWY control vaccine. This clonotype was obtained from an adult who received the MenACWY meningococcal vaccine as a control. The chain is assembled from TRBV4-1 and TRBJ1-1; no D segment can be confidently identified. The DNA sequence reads TGCGCCAGCAGCCAAGGGCAGTTGAACACTGAAGCTTTCTTT. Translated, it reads CASSQGQLNTEAFF.